This T cell receptor beta chain was recorded in a study of persistence of HIV-infected CD4 T cells (TCRdb year 2020). At the level of the whole study: The study isolated CMV- and HIV-1 Gag-responding CD4+ T cells from ART-treated individuals to examine antigen-driven clonal expansion of HIV-1-infected cells. Participants had been on suppressive ART for a median of around 8 years. Peripheral blood samples of up to about 200 mL were obtained at multiple time points, with the exception of two participants, for whom leukapheresis was performed at a single time point. Proviral sequencing was used to assess clonality among infected cells, whereas TCRbeta sequencing gauged the clonality of all cells within each sorted population. For the TCR cluster analysis across participants, 8 participants were included for CMV and about seven participants for Gag.

Findings and caveats that apply to the study as a whole: Bulk TCR analyses could not be limited to the rare CMV-responding cells that actually contained HIV-1 proviruses. A correlation was observed between TCR oligoclonality and proviral oligoclonality within the same sorted populations. The study involved few individuals and tested only a limited range of antigens. Significantly lower TCRbeta richness was observed in CMV- and Gag-responding cells than in anti-CD3/anti-CD28-responding cells, and higher oligoclonality was observed in CMV-responding cells than in CD3/CD28-stimulated and Gag-responding cells. Enrichment of degenerate expanded CDR3beta sequences was found in antigen-responding cells, suggesting convergent selection of CD4+ responses to CMV and Gag.

The immunoSEQ hsTCRB assay version 4 in survey mode was used to sequence TCRbeta repertoires from genomic DNA. Genomic DNA was diluted to around 9.4 ng/uL, using up to about 1 ug per sample for TCRbeta sequencing. The source study handled its data this way. ImmunoSeq Analyzer 3.0 was used for analysis of TCRbeta data, and diversity was computed on productive nucleotide rearrangements. The improved Chao index was used to estimate lower-bound TCR diversity, and the Gini coefficient was used to estimate clonality using the Immunarch R package. Different nucleotide rearrangements encoding the same CDR3beta amino acid sequence were counted as distinct clonotypes. TCRbeta sequences significantly enriched in antigen-responding cells relative to anti-CD3/anti-CD28-activated cells were identified by differential abundance analysis. Using predicted peptide-MHC specificity as the basis, GLIPH2 grouped TCRs into clusters, both for each participant individually and for the merged data sets that combined participants. TCRdb carries this immuneACCESS record with in-frame sequences only. Its versions omit some clonotypes, under half of them owing to an unresolved V gene in the studies checked, with the rest unexplained. The DNA was the basis for D and trimming; V, J and clone size are from that table. Present in this sample are roughly 41,000 clones, around 80% of which were seen just once. Of the sample, around 1.5% is held by the ten largest clones.

This clone has just a few counts. What this receptor recognizes is not known. No base quality values were provided; no much bigger clone lies one nucleotide off. The sample's treatment or condition label, decoded: suppressive antiretroviral therapy. Cells were stimulated with lysates of CMV-infected fibroblasts at roughly 9.1 ug/mL. Memory populations depleted of antigen-responding cells were obtained by sorting nonresponding CD40L-negative CD69-negative CD45RO-high memory CD4+ T cells. Participants were HIV-1-infected adults who started suppressive ART during chronic infection. For at least 4 years, the participants' plasma HIV-1 RNA had been undetectable, below 50 copies/mL. To be included, a participant needed positive CMV serology and a CD4+ T cell count above 400 cells/uL. Before stimulation, PBMCs were isolated using density centrifugation and then depleted of CD8+ T cells. CD8-depleted PBMCs were stimulated for 18 hours with anti-CD28/CD49d costimulation, CD40-blocking antibody and enfuvirtide to prevent new infections. Cell sorting was done on a Beckman Coulter MoFlo Legacy or XDP sorter, and dead cells were excluded with propidium iodide. For samples with more than one million cells, genomic DNA was extracted with the QIAamp DNA Mini Kit, and for all other samples the Quick-DNA Microprep Kit was used.

From the cysteine up to the phenylalanine, the CDR3 has a length of 12 residues. Of all the DNA, just the CDR3 is kept, 36 bases in frame from base 1. V gives up 1 base and J gives up 4 bases, and the segment between their germline ends measures 2 bases. Looking up the germline V gene yields CDR1 MDHEN and CDR2 SYDVKM. This material consisted of CD4+ T cells sorted from PBMCs after roughly 18-hour stimulation, taken from a patient who received antiretroviral therapy. The sample's cell subset or site label is to be understood as: CD40L-CD69- CD45RO-high memory CD4 T cells not responding to CMV lysate. The receptor chain draws on TRBV28 and TRBJ1-3; the D gene cannot be resolved reliably. The clonotype originates from an adult man with HIV who was CMV-seropositive. The CDR3 protein is CASSLSGNTIYF. In nucleotides, the sequence is TGTGCCAGCAGTTTATCAGGAAACACCATATATTTT. The entire variable domain, with the stretches around the CDR3 drawn from the reference TRBV28 and TRBJ1-3 proteins, is DVKVTQSSRYLVKRTGEKVFLECVQDMDHENMFWYRQDPGLGLRLIYFSYDVKMKEKGDIPEGYSVSREKKERFSLILESASTNQTSMYLCASSLSGNTIYFGEGSWLTVV.